The source of this TCR beta chain is a study of blood T cell repertoires in COVID-19. Across the whole study: Acute and convalescent COVID-19 specimens originated in the United States, Italy and Spain. From T cells, B-cell-depleted T cells, or PBMCs came the material, which was cDNA or gDNA.

CDR1 MNHEY and CDR2 SVGAGI come from the germline V gene. This CDR3 contains 15 residues. The V gene lost 4 bases and the J gene lost 0 bases, with 12 bases spanning the gap. As handled by the study authors: From reference gene primer amplification, estimates of nucleated cell counts were derived. The table came from immunoSEQ multiplex PCR; TCRdb's copy has only in-frame clones and leaves some out. D and trimming were read from the DNA, whereas the V and J calls and clone size are those reported in that table. The data contain roughly 200,000 clones, 70% to 90% of them singletons. Sequenced sample: peripheral blood. This receptor was obtained from a human donor with active or convalescent COVID-19. The donor label of this sample is uncertain. The V gene is TRBV6-5, the J gene TRBJ1-1; D possibly corresponds to TRBD1 (5 bases). This CDR3 is CASSSWTPMNTEAFF. CDR3 nucleotide sequence: TGTGCCAGCAGTTCGTGGACACCCATGAACACTGAAGCTTTCTTT.